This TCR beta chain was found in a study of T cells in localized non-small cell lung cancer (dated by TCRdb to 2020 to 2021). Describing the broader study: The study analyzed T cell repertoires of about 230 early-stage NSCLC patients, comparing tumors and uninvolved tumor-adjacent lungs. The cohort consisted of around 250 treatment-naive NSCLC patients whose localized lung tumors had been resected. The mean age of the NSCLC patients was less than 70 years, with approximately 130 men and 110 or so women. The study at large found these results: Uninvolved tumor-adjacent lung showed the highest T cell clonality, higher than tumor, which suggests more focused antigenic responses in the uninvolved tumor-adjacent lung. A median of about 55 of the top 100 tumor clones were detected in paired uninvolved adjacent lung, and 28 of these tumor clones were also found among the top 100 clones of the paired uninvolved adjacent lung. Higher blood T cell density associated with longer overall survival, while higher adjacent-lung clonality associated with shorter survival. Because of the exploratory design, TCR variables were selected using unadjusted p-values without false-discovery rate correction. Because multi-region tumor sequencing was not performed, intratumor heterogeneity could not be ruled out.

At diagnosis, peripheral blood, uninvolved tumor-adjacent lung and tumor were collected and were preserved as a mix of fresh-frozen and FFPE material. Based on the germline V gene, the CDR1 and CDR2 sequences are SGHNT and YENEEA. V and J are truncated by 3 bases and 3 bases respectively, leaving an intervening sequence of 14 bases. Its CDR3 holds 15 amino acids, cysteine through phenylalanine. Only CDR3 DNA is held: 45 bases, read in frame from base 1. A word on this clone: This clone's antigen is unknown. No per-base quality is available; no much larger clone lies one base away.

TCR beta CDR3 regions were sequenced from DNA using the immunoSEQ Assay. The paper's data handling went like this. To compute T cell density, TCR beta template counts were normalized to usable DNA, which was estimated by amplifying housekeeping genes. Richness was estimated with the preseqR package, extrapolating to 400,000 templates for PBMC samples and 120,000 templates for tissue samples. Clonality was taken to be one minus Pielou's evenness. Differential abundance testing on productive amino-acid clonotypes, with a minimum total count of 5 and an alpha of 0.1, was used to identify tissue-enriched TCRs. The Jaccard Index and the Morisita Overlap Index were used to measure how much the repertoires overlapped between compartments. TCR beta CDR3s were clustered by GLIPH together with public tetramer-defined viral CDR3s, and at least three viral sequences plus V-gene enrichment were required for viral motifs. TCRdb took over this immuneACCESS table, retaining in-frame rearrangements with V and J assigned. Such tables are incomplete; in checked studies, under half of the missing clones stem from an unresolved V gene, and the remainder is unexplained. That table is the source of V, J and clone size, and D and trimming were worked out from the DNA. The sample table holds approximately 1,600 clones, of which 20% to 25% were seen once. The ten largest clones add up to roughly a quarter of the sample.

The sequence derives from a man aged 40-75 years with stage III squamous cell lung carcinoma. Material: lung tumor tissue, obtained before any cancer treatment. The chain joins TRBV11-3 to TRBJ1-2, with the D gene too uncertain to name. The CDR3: CASSFKAREDYGYTF. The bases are TGTGCCAGCAGCTTCAAGGCCCGGGAGGACTATGGCTACACCTTC.